This record looks at one T cell receptor beta chain sequence and its context. The data stem from a study of blood T cell repertoires in COVID-19. For the study at large: Samples of COVID-19 (acute and convalescent) were obtained from the United States, Italy and Spain. T cells, B-cell-depleted T cells, or PBMCs supplied cDNA or gDNA.

Per the original methods: How many nucleated cells were present was estimated from reference gene primer amplification. Assay: immunoSEQ multiplex PCR; the TCRdb copy retains only in-frame clones and omits some. V, J and clone size are those of that table, while D and trimming were read from the DNA. This sample yields 150,000 or so clones, of which 85% to 90% are seen a single time; roughly 6.6% belongs to the top ten. The CDR3 is 15 residues long. Germline-derived CDR1 and CDR2 are SGHTS and YDEGEE. Trimming cost V 0 bases and J 0 bases, with 7 bases left between them. The V and J genes are TRBV5-8 and TRBJ1-5, with D uncertain. Source material: peripheral blood. The sequence came from a man older than 75 with acute or convalescent COVID-19. The CDR3 DNA reads TGTGCCAGCAGCTTGGACGGTTATAGCAATCAGCCCCAGCATTTT. It is translated as CASSLDGYSNQPQHF.